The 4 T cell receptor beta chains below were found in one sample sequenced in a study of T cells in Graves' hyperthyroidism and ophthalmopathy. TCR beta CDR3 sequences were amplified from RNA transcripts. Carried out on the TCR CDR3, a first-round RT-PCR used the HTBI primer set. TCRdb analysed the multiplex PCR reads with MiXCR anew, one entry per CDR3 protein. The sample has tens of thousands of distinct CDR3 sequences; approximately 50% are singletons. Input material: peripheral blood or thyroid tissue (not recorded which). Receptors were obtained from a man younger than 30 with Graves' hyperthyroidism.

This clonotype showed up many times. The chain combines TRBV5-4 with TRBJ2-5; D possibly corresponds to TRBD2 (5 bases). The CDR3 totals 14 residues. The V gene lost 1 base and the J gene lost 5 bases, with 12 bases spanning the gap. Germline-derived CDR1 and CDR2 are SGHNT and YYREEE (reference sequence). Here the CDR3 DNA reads TGTGCCAGCAGCTTGCCCAGCGGTGGGGAGACCCAGTACTTC. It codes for CASSLPSGGETQYF.

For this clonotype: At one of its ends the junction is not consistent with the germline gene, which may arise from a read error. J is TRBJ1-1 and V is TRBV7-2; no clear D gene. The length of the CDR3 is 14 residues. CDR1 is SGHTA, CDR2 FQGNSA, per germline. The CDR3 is CASSLVLLNTEASF. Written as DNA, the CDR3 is TGTGCCAGCAGCTTGGTGCTTTTGAACACTGAAGCTTCCTTT.

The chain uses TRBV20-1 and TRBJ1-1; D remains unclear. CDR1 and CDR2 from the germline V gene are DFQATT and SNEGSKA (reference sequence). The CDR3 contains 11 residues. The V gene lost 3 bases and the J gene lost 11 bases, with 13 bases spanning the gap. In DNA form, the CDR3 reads TGCAGTGCTAGGATAAAGGTTGGGGCTTTCTTT. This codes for CSARIKVGAFF.

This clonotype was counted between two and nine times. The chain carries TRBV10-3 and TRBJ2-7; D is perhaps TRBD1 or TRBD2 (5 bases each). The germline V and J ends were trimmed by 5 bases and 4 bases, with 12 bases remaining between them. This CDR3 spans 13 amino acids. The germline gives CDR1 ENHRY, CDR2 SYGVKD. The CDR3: CAISRGRGYEQYF. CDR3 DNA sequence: TGTGCCATCAGTCGGGGACGGGGTTACGAGCAGTACTTC.